The present entry profiles one TCR beta chain with its context. Its target antigen remains unknown. Base qualities are not recorded, but no much larger clone differs from it by a single base. CD8 naive samples consisted of CD45RO-negative cells that were positively selected for CCR7, yielding a CD45RA+CCR7+ population without TemRA cells. Healthy HIV-negative adults with no recently reported acute infections or vaccinations were included as donors. Every donor was a Caucasian adult residing in Nashville, Tennessee, USA. Blood was collected by leukapheresis, and PBMCs were isolated by Ficoll-Histopaque density gradient centrifugation and then cryopreserved in liquid nitrogen vapor phase. Analytical flow cytometry was used to check the purity and quantity of each magnetically sorted T cell population. Genomic DNA was isolated from every sorted fraction and measured by UV absorbance on a Nanodrop 2000c.

Between the V and J ends, shortened by 4 bases and 0 bases respectively, the junction contains 13 bases. As encoded in the germline V gene, CDR1 is MGHRA while CDR2 is YSYEKL. Including the terminal cysteine and phenylalanine, the CDR3 comprises 15 residues. CDR3 DNA only is kept here, 45 bases in frame from base 1. The data belong to a study of shared clonotypes between healthy human individuals (dated by TCRdb to 2018 to 2020). Study-wide context: The cohort included three men and a couple of women between 18 and 49 years of age. To estimate repertoire size and how much clonotypes are shared between individuals, the study performed deep sequencing of blood TCR repertoires from roughly five healthy adults. Leukapheresis yielded between about 0.94 and 9.5 billion PBMCs per donor. For each donor, CD4 naive and CD4 memory were each given three plates, CD8 naive was given two plates, and CD8 memory was given one plate. To increase sequencing depth and limit assay-specific biases, different laboratories used diverse techniques to prepare libraries and sequence TCR repertoires. Broad study findings and their caveats: Based on pairwise subsampling, the degree of clonotype sharing among donors was expected to be affected by sequencing depth. About 5% of naive CD4, 3.5% of naive CD8, around 2.3% of memory CD4, and 0.4% of memory CD8 clonotypes were shared across several donors. The genetic and exposure-history diversity represented was limited by the small number of donors. Clonotypes shared by all four sorted-subset donors showed higher generation probabilities than non-shared clonotypes. Sampling was restricted to blood, and TCR repertoires in tissue are likely to differ from TCR repertoires in blood. Larger estimated clonotype richness was generally found for naive subsets than for memory subsets. Rarefaction of sorted-subset datasets indicated incomplete sequencing despite the large sequencing depth.

TCR CDR3 regions were amplified from genomic DNA by multiplex PCR using the deep immunoSEQ assay. Extracted genomic DNA from each cell subset was distributed evenly across all wells of several immunoSEQ 96-well plates, and each plate was treated as a replicate. For sorted subsets, around 200 ng genomic DNA, equal to about 30,000 T cell genomes, was loaded into each replicate PCR. The purified libraries were quantified using a Qubit 3.0 fluorometer, sized with a Bioanalyzer 2100, and then quantified again using the KAPA Library Quantification kit. Every immunoSEQ 96-well plate was sequenced on a dedicated single-read 150-cycle Illumina NextSeq 550 flow cell. As for how the authors treated the data: Because the immunoSEQ output included only junctional sequences and no quality scores, the filtering could not be the same as the filtering used for full-length reads. To assign V/J genes and CDR3, sequences were annotated against IMGT germline references using PyIR, a Python wrapper for IgBLAST v1.9. Reads were filtered out if the reads had weak V/J assignments (E-value above 1e-6), no CDR3, stop codons, out-of-frame junctions, or ambiguous translated residues. V3J clonotypes were defined by identical inferred V gene, J gene, and CDR3 amino acid sequence. The percentage overlap between two repertoires was calculated by dividing the number of shared unique clonotypes by the size of the smaller repertoire. Repertoire richness was assessed with RTK rarefaction, the Chao1 estimator, and Recon v2.1 estimates of unobserved clonotypes. Generation probabilities for all TCRbeta clonotypes obtained by the gDNA method from several donors were computed using OLGA. TCRdb provides this immuneACCESS table in a form limited to in-frame rearrangements. Some clones are lacking; in checked studies, under half of them reflect an unresolved V gene, and why the rest are absent is not known. The DNA was the basis for D and trimming; V, J and clone size are from that table. In all, the sample holds around 2.1 million clones, and roughly 91% of those were seen once. Of the sample, 1.5% to 2% is held by the ten largest clones.

This clonotype originated in a man aged 18 to 30 in good health. Some clones in this sample may be carry-over from other donors' samples. The sample comprised naive CD8+ T cells from PBMCs. According to the study, the label for this sample's cell subset or site signals: CD45RA+CCR7+. Recombination connected TRBV4-1 to TRBJ2-7, and TRBD1 may be the D gene, going by 6 matching bases. Here is the DNA: TGCGCCAGCAGCCCCGGGACACACGTCTCCTACGAGCAGTACTTC. It is translated as CASSPGTHVSYEQYF.